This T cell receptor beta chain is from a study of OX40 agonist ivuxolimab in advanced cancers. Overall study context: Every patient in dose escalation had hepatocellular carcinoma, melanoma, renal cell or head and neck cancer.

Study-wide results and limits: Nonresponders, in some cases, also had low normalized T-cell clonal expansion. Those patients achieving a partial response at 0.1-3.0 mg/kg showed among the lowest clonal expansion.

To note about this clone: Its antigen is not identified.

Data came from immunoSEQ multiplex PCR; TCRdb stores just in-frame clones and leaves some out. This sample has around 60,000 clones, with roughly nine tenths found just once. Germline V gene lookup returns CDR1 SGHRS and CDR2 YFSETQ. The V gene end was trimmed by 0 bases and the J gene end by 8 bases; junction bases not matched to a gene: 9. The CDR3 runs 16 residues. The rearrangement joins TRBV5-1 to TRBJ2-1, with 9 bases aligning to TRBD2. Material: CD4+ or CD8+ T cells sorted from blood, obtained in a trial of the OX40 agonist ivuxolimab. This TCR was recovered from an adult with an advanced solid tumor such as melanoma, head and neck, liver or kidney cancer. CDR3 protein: CASSLVSSGRKHEQFF. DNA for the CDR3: TGCGCCAGCAGCTTGGTGTCGAGCGGGAGGAAACATGAGCAGTTCTTC.